A single sample is the source of the 7 T cell receptor beta chains below, sequenced in a study of naive and memory T cell subsets. The beta constant-region primer was an equimolar mix of two oligonucleotides covering TRBC1 and TRBC2. TCRdb redid the calling of the UMI-ligation and nested PCR reads with MiXCR, one entry per CDR3 protein. The data contain 89,000 or so distinct CDR3 sequences, about an eighth of them singletons. Sample: central memory CD4+ T cells from blood. All receptors derive from a human donor in good health.

The J gene is TRBJ2-1, the V gene TRBV2; unclear D gene. The CDR3 length is 14 residues. CDR1 SNHLY and CDR2 FYNNEI come from the germline V gene. Deletions cut 6 bases from V and 0 bases from J, with 9 bases between. CDR3 nucleotide sequence: TGTGCCAGCAGGACTTTCGGCTCCTACAATGAGCAGTTCTTC. It codes for CASRTFGSYNEQFF. Looking up the rest from reference TRBV2 and TRBJ2-1 gives the full variable domain: EPEVTQTPSHQVTQMGQEVILRCVPISNHLYFYWYRQILGQKVEFLVSFYNNEISEKSEIFDDQFSVERPDGSNFTLKIRSTKLEDSAMYFCASRTFGSYNEQFFGPGTRLTVL.

This clonotype was detected many times. The V call is TRBV7-2, the J call TRBJ2-5, with D uncertain. CDR1 is SGHTA, CDR2 FQGNSA, per germline. The CDR3 length is 12 residues. The germline V and J ends were trimmed by 4 bases and 4 bases, with 7 bases remaining between them. This CDR3 is CASSSLRETQYF. The DNA of the CDR3 is TGTGCCAGCAGCTCTCTCAGAGAGACCCAGTACTTC.

This clonotype was recorded many times. This chain uses TRBV7-6 with TRBJ2-1; TRBD2 matches 8 bases. Germline-derived CDR1 and CDR2 are SGHVS and FNYEAQ. The length of the CDR3 is 16 residues. With V trimmed by 0 bases and J by 7 bases, 8 bases remained unmatched. CDR3 in amino acids: CASSLARVAGRNEQFF. Here the CDR3 DNA reads TGTGCCAGCAGCTTAGCGCGGGTAGCGGGGAGGAATGAGCAGTTCTTC.

This clonotype was observed many times. This chain connects TRBV5-4 to TRBJ1-1; D not certain. From germline, CDR1 is SGHNT and CDR2 YYREEE (reference sequence). CDR3 size: 12 residues. The germline V and J ends were trimmed by 2 bases and 2 bases, with 4 bases remaining between them. Here the CDR3 DNA reads TGTGCCAGCAGCTTTCTTAACACTGAAGCTTTCTTT. Translation: CASSFLNTEAFF.

This clonotype was recorded many times. The chain combines TRBV29-1 with TRBJ1-5; TRBD1 agrees at 8 bases. This CDR3 spans 13 amino acids. Germline V gene data show CDR1 as SQVTM and CDR2 as ANQGSEA. Trimming removed 5 bases from V and 2 bases from J; junction bases left unmatched: 2. The CDR3 DNA sequence: TGCAGCGTTTTGGGACAGGGCAATCAGCCCCAGCATTTT. Protein: CSVLGQGNQPQHF.

The chain links TRBV19 to TRBJ2-1; the D gene is possibly TRBD2 (5 bases). Looked up from germline, CDR1 is LNHDA and CDR2 is SQIVND (reference sequence). This CDR3 is built from 16 residues. The V end lost 7 bases, the J end lost 0 bases, and 16 bases lay between the germline ends. The CDR3, as DNA: TGTGCCAGTACGTTCGCTAGCACGAACTCCTACAATGAGCAGTTCTTC. Translating it yields CASTFASTNSYNEQFF.

In its sample, this clonotype was seen a few times. The chain carries TRBV6-2 or TRBV6-3 and TRBJ1-5, with D possibly matching TRBD1 (5 bases). The CDR3 covers 15 residues. Looked up from germline, CDR1 is MNHEY and CDR2 is SVGEGT. Trimming shortened V by 7 bases and J by 7 bases, and 20 bases separated the two germline ends. CDR3 residues: CASMRGAGLGQPQHF. CDR3 nucleotide sequence: TGTGCCAGCATGAGGGGAGCAGGGTTAGGGCAGCCCCAGCATTTT.